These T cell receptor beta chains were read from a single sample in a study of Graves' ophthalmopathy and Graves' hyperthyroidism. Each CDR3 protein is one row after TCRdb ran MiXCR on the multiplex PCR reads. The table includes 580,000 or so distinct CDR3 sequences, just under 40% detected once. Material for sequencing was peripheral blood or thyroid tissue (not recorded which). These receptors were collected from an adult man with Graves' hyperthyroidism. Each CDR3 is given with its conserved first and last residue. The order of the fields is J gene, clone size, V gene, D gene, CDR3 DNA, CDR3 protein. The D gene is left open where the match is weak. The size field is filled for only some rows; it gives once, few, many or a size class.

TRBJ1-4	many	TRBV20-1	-	TGCAGTGCTAGAACAAGCAGGGGCACTAATGAAAAACTGTTTTTT	CSARTSRGTNEKLFF
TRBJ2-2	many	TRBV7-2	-	TGTGCCAGCAGCCCAGGACGGAAAACCGGGGAGCTGTTTTTT	CASSPGRKTGELFF
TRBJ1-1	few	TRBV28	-	TGTGCCAGCAGGGTCTTGAACACTGAAGCTTTCTTT	CASRVLNTEAFF
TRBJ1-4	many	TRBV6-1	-	TGTGCCAGCACTCGGAGCACTAATGAAAAACTGTTTTTT	CASTRSTNEKLFF
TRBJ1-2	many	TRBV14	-	TGTGCCAGCAGCCCGGAAGGCTACACCTTC	CASSPEGYTF
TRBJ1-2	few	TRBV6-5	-	TGTGCCAGCAGTCGGGATTTGGACTATGGCTACACCTTC	CASSRDLDYGYTF
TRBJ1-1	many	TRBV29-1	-	TGCAGCGCCCGCGTAGGGAACACTGAAGCTTTCTTT	CSARVGNTEAFF
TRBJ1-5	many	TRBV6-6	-	TGTGCCAGCAGTTCCCCGGGGGGGAACAATCAGCCCCAGCATTTT	CASSSPGGNNQPQHF
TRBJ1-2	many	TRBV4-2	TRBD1	TGTGCCAGCAGCCATCGACAGGGGGCACTGAGCTACACCTTC	CASSHRQGALSYTF
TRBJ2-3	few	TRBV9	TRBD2	TGTGCCAGCGAGGCGGGAGAGGCAGATACGCAGTATTTT	CASEAGEADTQYF
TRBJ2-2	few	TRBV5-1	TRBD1	TGCGCCAGCAGCGAAGACAGGGGGTGGACCGGGGAGCTGTTTTTT	CASSEDRGWTGELFF
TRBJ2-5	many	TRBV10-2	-	TGCGCCAGCAGTGAGTACATGGGGCAGCAAGAGACCCAGTACTTC	CASSEYMGQQETQYF
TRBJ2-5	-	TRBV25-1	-	TGTGCCAGCAGTGCTTCCCCCGACGTGTACCAAGAGACCCAGTACTTC	CASSASPDVYQETQYF
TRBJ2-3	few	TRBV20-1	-	TGCAGTGCTAGAGATCTGTGGCTAGATACGCAGTATTTT	CSARDLWLDTQYF
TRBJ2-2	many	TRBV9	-	TGTGCCAGCAGCGTAGCTTTTACGAACACCGGGGAGCTGTTTTTT	CASSVAFTNTGELFF
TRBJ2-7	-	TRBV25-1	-	TGTGCCAGCAGTGAAGACACGACCTACGAGCAGTACTTC	CASSEDTTYEQYF
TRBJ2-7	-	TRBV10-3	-	TGTGCCATCAGTGATACCGTAGGAAGGATTTACAATGAGCAGTACTTC	CAISDTVGRIYNEQYF
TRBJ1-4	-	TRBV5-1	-	TGCGCCAGCAGCTTGGAAGGGGATAGGGCTAATGAAAAACTGGTTTTT	CASSLEGDRANEKLVF
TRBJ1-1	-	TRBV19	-	TGTGCCAGAGACACGAACACTGAAGCTTTCTTT	CARDTNTEAFF
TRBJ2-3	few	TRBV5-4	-	TGTGCCAGCAGCTTCCAGGGAACAGATACGCAGTATTTT	CASSFQGTDTQYF
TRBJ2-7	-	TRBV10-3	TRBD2	TGTGCCAGGAACGGGGGGGGGCGCGAGCAGTACTTC	CARNGGGREQYF
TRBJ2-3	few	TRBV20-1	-	TGCAGTGGGCCTAGCGCGGGCACAGATACGCAGTATTTT	CSGPSAGTDTQYF
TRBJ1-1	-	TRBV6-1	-	TGTGCCAACAGTGTTGGGTGGAACACTGAAGCTTTCTTT	CANSVGWNTEAFF
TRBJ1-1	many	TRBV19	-	TGTGCCAGTAGTATAGGGACGGCTTCTGAAGCTTTCTTT	CASSIGTASEAFF
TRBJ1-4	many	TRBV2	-	TGTGCCAGCCGGCGGACGGGGCCTGCTAATGAAAAACTGTTTTTT	CASRRTGPANEKLFF
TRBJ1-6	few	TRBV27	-	TGTGCCAGCAGTTTTGTTACAGGGTTGGGTTACTCACCCCTCCACTTT	CASSFVTGLGYSPLHF
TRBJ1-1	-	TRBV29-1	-	TGCAGCGTCGGTGAGGTGGGGACTGGGAACACTGAAGCTTTCTTT	CSVGEVGTGNTEAFF
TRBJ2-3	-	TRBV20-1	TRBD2	TGCAGTGCTAGACTAGCGGGGGACACAGATACGCAGTATTTT	CSARLAGDTDTQYF
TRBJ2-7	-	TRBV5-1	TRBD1	TGCGCCAGCAGCTTGCAGACAGGGGGCAACGAGCAGTACTTC	CASSLQTGGNEQYF
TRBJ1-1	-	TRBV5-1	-	TGCGCCAGCAGCTTGGAAGGTCACACTGAAGCTTTCTTT	CASSLEGHTEAFF
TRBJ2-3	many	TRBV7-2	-	TGTGCCAGCAGCTTAGAAGATACGCAGTATTTT	CASSLEDTQYF
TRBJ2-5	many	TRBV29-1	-	TGCAGCGTTTTGGACAGTGTTAAAGAGACCCAGTACTTC	CSVLDSVKETQYF
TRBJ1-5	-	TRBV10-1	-	TGTGCCAGCGGGCCGGGACGGGGTGAGCCCCAGCATTTT	CASGPGRGEPQHF
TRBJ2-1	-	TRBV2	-	TGTGCCAGCAGCCAAGAAGGGGGGTGGGATGAGCAGTTCTTC	CASSQEGGWDEQFF
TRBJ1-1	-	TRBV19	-	TGTGCCAGTAGTATTTATCGCGGAAACACTGAAGCTTTCTTT	CASSIYRGNTEAFF
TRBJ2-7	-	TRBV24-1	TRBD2	TGTGCCACCAGTTGGACTAGCGGGCCCAATGAGCAGTACTTC	CATSWTSGPNEQYF
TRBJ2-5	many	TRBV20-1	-	TGCAGTGCTAGAGATTCGGCCGGCACGCAAGAGACCCAGTACTTC	CSARDSAGTQETQYF
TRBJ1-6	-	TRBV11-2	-	TGTGCCAGCAGCTTAGGGGGGAAAAATTCACCCCTCCACTTT	CASSLGGKNSPLHF
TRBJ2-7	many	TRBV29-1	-	TGCAGCGGCAGCGGACAGACCTACGAGCAGTACTTC	CSGSGQTYEQYF
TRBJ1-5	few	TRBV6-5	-	TGTGCCAGCAAGCCGGGATTCACCCATCAGCCCCAGCATTTT	CASKPGFTHQPQHF
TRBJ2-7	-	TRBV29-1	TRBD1	TGCAGTGTTATGGCGCAGGACAGGGGAATCTACGAGCGGTACTTC	CSVMAQDRGIYERYF
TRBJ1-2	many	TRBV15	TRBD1	TGTGCCACCAGCAGAGAGGGACAGGAGTATGGCTACACCTTC	CATSREGQEYGYTF
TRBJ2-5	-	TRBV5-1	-	TGCGCCAGCAGCTTGCAGCGTAACCCGGCGGAGACCCAGTACTTC	CASSLQRNPAETQYF
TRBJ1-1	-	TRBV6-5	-	TGTGCCAGCAGTTATACCCCTTCGAACACTGAAGCTTTCTTT	CASSYTPSNTEAFF
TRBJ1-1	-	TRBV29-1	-	TGCAGCTGGGGCGGGCAAAGGAACACTGAAGCCTTCTTT	CSWGGQRNTEAFF
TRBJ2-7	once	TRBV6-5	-	TGTGCCAGCAGTTACCGGGACACCTACTACAAGCGGTACTTC	CASSYRDTYYKRYF
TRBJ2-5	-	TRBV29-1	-	TGCAGCGGCGCCGGGACAGAGGGACTAGTAGTCGAGACCCAGTACTTC	CSGAGTEGLVVETQYF
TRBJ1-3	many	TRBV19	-	TGTGCCAGTACCCCCTGGCAGGGGCAAAGGGGAAACACCATATATTTT	CASTPWQGQRGNTIYF